This T cell receptor beta chain derives from a study of cytomegalovirus exposure and HLA in healthy donors. About the study: Drawn from HLA-typed donors, about 85 million unique TCRs were held in an early data release.

The PCR was carried out with 60 Vbeta primers and 13 Jbeta primers. Sequenced by immunoSEQ multiplex PCR; TCRdb stores in-frame clones only, minus some. Its listing shows around 100,000 clones. The clonotype was recovered from a man aged 40-49 years in good health and CMV-seropositive. Source material: PBMCs.

The CDR3 DNA reads TGTGCCAGCAGTTCAGGCACAGATACGCAGTATTTT. Its translation: CASSSGTDTQYF. This sequence joins TRBV28 and TRBJ2-3; D unclear. CDR1 is MDHEN, CDR2 SYDVKM, per germline. CDR3 length: 12 amino acids. Trimming took off 4 bases at V and 1 base at J, with 3 bases between the two ends.